The present T cell receptor (beta chain) was sequenced within a study of blood T cell repertoires in COVID-19. CDR3 size: 14 residues. Germline V gene lookup returns CDR1 LNHNV and CDR2 YYDKDF (reference sequence). V lost 0 bases, J lost 4 bases, and 9 bases lay in between. Original processing methods: Estimation of nucleated cell counts was performed using reference gene primer amplification. Some clones are missing from TCRdb's copy, which holds only in-frame ones; the method was immunoSEQ multiplex PCR. That table gives V, J and clone size, and the DNA gave D and trimming. The data show some 100,000 clones, with approximately 86% seen just once and 2.7% held by the top ten. Study members were between roughly 18 and 100 years old and lived in around 24 US regions. Each participant's cohort was designated according to participant-reported clinical history. This clone was detected only a few times.

The sample consisted of PBMCs or T cells enriched from blood (not recorded which). The chain employs TRBV15 and TRBJ1-2; D possibly corresponds to TRBD1 (6 bases). The receptor was isolated from a woman aged 45-65 years who had recovered from COVID-19. CDR3 sequence: CATSRDRQAYGYTF. The CDR3 nucleotides read TGTGCCACCAGCAGAGATCGACAGGCCTATGGCTACACCTTC.